The present TCR beta chain was sequenced within a study of shared clonotypes between healthy human individuals. Remarks on this clone: The antigen remains undetermined.

There are 16 residues in the CDR3. V lost 0 bases to trimming and J lost 4 bases, with 16 bases between them. Germline V lookup: CDR1 MNHEY, CDR2 SMNVEV (reference sequence). CD45RO-negative, CCR7-positively selected cells formed the naive CD8 fraction, excluding terminally differentiated effector memory CD45RA+ cells. Donors were Caucasian adults residing in Nashville, Tennessee, USA. Study-level results: Clonotypes which were not shared had lower generation probabilities than clonotypes that all four donors shared.

Once extracted for a subset, genomic DNA was divided evenly among several immunoSEQ plates. Authors' data handling: Filtering differed since immunoSEQ provided only junctions, with no quality scores. The data were produced by immunoSEQ multiplex PCR, yet TCRdb's version contains in-frame clones alone and is incomplete. The DNA gave D and trimming, while V, J and clone size come from that table. The sample consists of around 2.1 million clones, approximately 94% of them appearing once. Material: naive CD8+ T cells from PBMCs. The receptor was derived from a man aged 18 to 30 in good health. Some clones in this sample may be carry-over from other donors' samples. The rearrangement uses TRBV27 and TRBJ2-7, with D perhaps TRBD1 (6 bases). CDR3 sequence (DNA): TGTGCCAGCAGTTTATCTGGTGCAGGGGAGTCTTACGAGCAGTACTTC. This gives the protein CASSLSGAGESYEQYF.